This T cell receptor (beta chain) was documented in a study of early T cells in non-severe SARS-CoV-2 infection. Whole-study context: Sequencing input comprised bulk RNA from unsorted whole blood; chain pairing was not available.

CDR1 SGHAT and CDR2 FQDESV come from the germline V gene (reference sequence). The CDR3 spans 13 residues. The V and J ends lost 6 bases and 0 bases respectively, with 9 bases between them. TCRdb itself ran the 5' RACE reads through MiXCR, one entry per CDR3 protein. The sample gives tens of thousands of distinct CDR3 sequences, approximately 10% of which show up once; under 4.5% is in the top ten. Many counts were recorded for this clonotype. The gene calls are TRBV11-1 and TRBJ2-7; D call uncertain. Source: whole blood, taken at baseline. The TCR sequence derives from an adult who was a healthcare worker with PCR-confirmed SARS-CoV-2 infection or an uninfected control (not recorded which). The CDR3 nucleotides read TGTGCCAGCAGTTGGGCGAGCTCCTACGAGCAGTACTTC. This codes for CASSWASSYEQYF.